This TCR beta chain was identified in a study of blood T cell repertoires in COVID-19. On the study more broadly: The cDNA or gDNA used as material had been derived from T cells, B-cell-depleted T cells, or PBMCs.

The J segment lost 2 bases and the V segment lost 5 bases, leaving 2 bases of the junction unmatched. The CDR3 sequence is 14 residues long. Germline CDR1 and CDR2: LNHDA and SQIVND (reference sequence). As originally analysed: Amplification with reference gene primers provided the estimates of nucleated cell counts. Sequencing was performed with immunoSEQ multiplex PCR; in TCRdb, only in-frame clones are kept and a portion is missing. V and J calls and clone size follow that table, whereas D and trimming were derived from the DNA. Here the sample spans 90,000 to 150,000 clones, 75% to 85% being singletons.

The chain is built from TRBV19 and TRBJ1-3; 8 bases match TRBD1. The origin of this receptor is a woman aged 80 or over with acute or convalescent COVID-19. Sequenced material: peripheral blood. The CDR3 coding sequence is TGTGCCAGTAGTCCACAGGGGGCTGGAAACACCATATATTTT. This translates into CASSPQGAGNTIYF.